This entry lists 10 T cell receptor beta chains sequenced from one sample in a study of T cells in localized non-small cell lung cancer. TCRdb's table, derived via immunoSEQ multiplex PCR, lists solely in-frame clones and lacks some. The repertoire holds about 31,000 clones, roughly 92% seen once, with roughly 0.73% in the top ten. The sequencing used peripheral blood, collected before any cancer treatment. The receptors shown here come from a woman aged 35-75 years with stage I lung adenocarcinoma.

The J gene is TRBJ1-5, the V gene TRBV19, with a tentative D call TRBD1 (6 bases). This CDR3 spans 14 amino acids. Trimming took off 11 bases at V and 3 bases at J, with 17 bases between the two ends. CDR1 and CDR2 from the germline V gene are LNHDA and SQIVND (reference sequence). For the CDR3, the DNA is TGTGCCTCATCCCTCGACAGGTTCAATCAGCCCCAGCATTTT. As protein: CASSLDRFNQPQHF.

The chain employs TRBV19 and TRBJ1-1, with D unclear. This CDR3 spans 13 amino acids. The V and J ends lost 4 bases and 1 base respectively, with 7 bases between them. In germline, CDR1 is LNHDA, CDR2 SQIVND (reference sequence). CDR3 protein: CASSRDQNTEAFF. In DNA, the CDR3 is TGTGCCAGTAGTAGGGATCAGAACACTGAAGCTTTCTTT.

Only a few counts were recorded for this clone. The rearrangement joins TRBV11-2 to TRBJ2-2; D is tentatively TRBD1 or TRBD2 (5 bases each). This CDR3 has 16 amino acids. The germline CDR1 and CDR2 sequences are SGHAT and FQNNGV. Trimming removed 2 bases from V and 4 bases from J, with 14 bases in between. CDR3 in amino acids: CASSLRGARSTGELFF. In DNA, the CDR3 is TGTGCCAGCAGCTTACGAGGGGCCCGGAGCACCGGGGAGCTGTTTTTT.

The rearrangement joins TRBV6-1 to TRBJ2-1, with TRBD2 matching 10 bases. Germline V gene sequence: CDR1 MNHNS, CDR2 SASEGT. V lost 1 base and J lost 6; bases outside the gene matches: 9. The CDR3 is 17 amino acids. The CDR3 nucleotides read TGTGCCAGCAGTGAAGTTAATAGCGGGAGGTCTCGCAATGAGCAGTTCTTC. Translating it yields CASSEVNSGRSRNEQFF.

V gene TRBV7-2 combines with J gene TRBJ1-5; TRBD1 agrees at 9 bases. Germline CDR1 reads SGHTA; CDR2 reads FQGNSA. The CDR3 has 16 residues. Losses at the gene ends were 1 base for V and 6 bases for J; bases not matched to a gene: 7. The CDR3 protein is CASSLGGTGNRQPQHF. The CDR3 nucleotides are TGTGCCAGCAGCTTAGGAGGGACAGGGAATCGTCAGCCCCAGCATTTT.

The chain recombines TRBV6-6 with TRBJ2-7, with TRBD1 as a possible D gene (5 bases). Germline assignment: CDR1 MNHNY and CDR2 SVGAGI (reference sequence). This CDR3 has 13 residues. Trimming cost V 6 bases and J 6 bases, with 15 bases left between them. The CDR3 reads CASRPDSLSEQYF. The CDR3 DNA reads TGTGCCAGCAGACCTGACAGCCTATCCGAGCAGTACTTC.

The CDR3 protein is CASSPLLAGGTDTQYF. For the CDR3, the DNA is TGTGCCAGCAGCCCCCTACTAGCGGGGGGGACAGATACGCAGTATTTT. This sequence joins TRBV5-4 and TRBJ2-3; 13 nucleotides line up with TRBD2. Germline V lookup: CDR1 SGHNT, CDR2 YYREEE (reference sequence). The CDR3 loop spans 16 amino acids. The V segment lost 4 bases and the J segment 3 bases; nucleotides outside the gene matches: 5.

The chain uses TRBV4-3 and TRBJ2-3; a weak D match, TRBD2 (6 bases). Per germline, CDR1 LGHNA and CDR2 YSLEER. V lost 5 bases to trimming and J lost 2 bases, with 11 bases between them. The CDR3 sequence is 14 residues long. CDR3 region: CASSDGRNTDTQYF. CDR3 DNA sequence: TGCGCCAGCAGCGACGGGAGAAACACAGATACGCAGTATTTT.

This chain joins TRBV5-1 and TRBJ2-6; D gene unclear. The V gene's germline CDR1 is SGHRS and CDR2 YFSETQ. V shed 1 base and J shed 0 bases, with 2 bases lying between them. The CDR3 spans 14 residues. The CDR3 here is CASSLRSGANVLTF. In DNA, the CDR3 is TGCGCCAGCAGCTTGCGCTCTGGGGCCAACGTCCTGACTTTC.

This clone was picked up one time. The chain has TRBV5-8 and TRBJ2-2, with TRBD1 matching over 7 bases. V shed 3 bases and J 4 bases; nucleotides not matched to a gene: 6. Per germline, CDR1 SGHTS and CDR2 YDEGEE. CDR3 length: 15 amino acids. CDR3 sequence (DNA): TGTGCCAGCAGCTCGGGGACAGCGCTCACCGGGGAGCTGTTTTTT. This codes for CASSSGTALTGELFF.